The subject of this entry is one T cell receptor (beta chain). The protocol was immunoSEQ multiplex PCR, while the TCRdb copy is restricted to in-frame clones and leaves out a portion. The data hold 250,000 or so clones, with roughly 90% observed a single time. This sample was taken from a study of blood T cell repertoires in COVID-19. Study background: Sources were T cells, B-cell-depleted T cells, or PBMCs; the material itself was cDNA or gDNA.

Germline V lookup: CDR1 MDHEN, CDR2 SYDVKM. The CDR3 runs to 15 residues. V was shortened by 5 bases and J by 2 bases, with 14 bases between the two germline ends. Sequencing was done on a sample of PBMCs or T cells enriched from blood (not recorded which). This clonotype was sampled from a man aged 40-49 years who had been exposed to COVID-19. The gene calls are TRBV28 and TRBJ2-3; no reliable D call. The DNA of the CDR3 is TGTGCCAGCAGTAACGGTCTCGAAGACACAGATACGCAGTATTTT. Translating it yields CASSNGLEDTDTQYF.